The clone carrying this T cell receptor (beta chain) was recorded at least ten times. The target antigen is unknown. This CDR3 region has 14 residues. Trimming took 1 base from V and 3 from J, leaving 10 bases between them. Germline V gives CDR1 SGHVS, CDR2 FQNEAQ. TCRdb independently ran MiXCR on the reads; one entry per CDR3 protein. The sample has about 110,000 distinct CDR3 sequences; under 30% are singletons. The data stem from a study of T cell repertoires in cytomegalovirus infection. Study in general: Peptides in the study included HLA-C-restricted and HLA-B-restricted CMV epitopes.

J is TRBJ2-7 and V is TRBV7-8; D is tentatively TRBD1 or TRBD2 (6 bases each). Specimen: CD8+ T cells from cultured PBMCs, collected from culture after CMV antigen stimulation. This sequence originates from a human donor in good health (CMV status not recorded). Some clones in this sample may be carry-over from other donors' samples. This chain's CDR3 is CASSLGGAGYEQYF. As DNA, the CDR3 is TGTGCCAGCAGCTTAGGGGGGGCTGGCTACGAGCAGTACTTC. Using reference TRBV7-8 and TRBJ2-7 for the parts outside the CDR3, the full variable domain is GAGVSQSPRYKVAKRGQDVALRCDPISGHVSLFWYQQALGQGPEFLTYFQNEAQLDKSGLPSDRFFAERPEGSVSTLKIQRTQQEDSAVYLCASSLGGAGYEQYFGPGTRLTVT.